Listed below are T cell receptor beta chains from one sample, sequenced in a study of identical twins. From the 5' RACE reads, TCRdb called clonotypes with MiXCR, one entry per CDR3 protein. The sample shows roughly 690,000 distinct CDR3 sequences, around 6.1% of them seen only once. Sequencing was done on a sample of naive T cells sorted from blood. The receptor source for this set is a young man in good health. Each CDR3 is given with its conserved first and last residue. D genes are given only for firm matches. Some rows mark clone size as missing; the rest say once, few, many or name a class of expanded clone.

TRBD2	TRBV7-2	-	TRBJ2-7	TGTGCCAGCAGCCTGGTAACTAGCGGGAGCTACGAGCAGTACTTC	CASSLVTSGSYEQYF
TRBD2	TRBV4-1	many	TRBJ2-1	TGCGCCAGCAGCTCCGGGCGGGAGGATGACAATGAGCAGTTCTTC	CASSSGREDDNEQFF
-	TRBV28	few	TRBJ2-2	TGTGCCAGCAGCGAACATCTAGCGCCCGTTCGTACCGGGGAGCTGTTTTTT	CASSEHLAPVRTGELFF
-	TRBV2	-	TRBJ2-3	TGTGCCAGACTTTTAGACGACCTCGGGCATGGAGATACGCAGTATTTT	CARLLDDLGHGDTQYF
TRBD1	TRBV7-6	many	TRBJ2-7	TGTGCCAGCAGCTTAACTGGACAGGGGAACGAGCAGTACTTC	CASSLTGQGNEQYF
-	TRBV2	few	TRBJ1-5	TGTGCCAGCGGGCAAAGGGATAATCAGCCCCAGCATTTT	CASGQRDNQPQHF
-	TRBV5-1	many	TRBJ1-1	TGCGCCAGCAGCTTGGCCGGGGGTCCTGAAGCTTTCTTT	CASSLAGGPEAFF
-	TRBV24-1	few	TRBJ2-1	TGTGCCACCAGTGGTCAGTATCGTAGCGATGAGCAGTTCTTC	CATSGQYRSDEQFF
-	TRBV12-3/TRBV12-4	-	TRBJ2-5	TGTGCCAGCAGCTTTCGGCCTAGCGAAGAGACCCAGTACTTC	CASSFRPSEETQYF
-	TRBV15	-	TRBJ2-5	TGTGCCACCAGCAGGACTATTAAAGAGACCCAGTACTTC	CATSRTIKETQYF
-	TRBV30	-	TRBJ2-4	TGTGCCTGGAGTTTCAACGCGGGGCGAAACATTCAGTACTTC	CAWSFNAGRNIQYF